This T cell receptor (beta chain) came from a study of cytomegalovirus exposure and HLA in healthy donors (dated by TCRdb to about 2017). General notes on the study: According to an earlier analysis of around 600 of the donors, roughly 180 million T cells yielded 117 million unique TCR beta sequences and 276 Gb of sequence data. The study profiled the T cell repertoires of about 640 subjects by immunosequencing and related them to cytomegalovirus serostatus. In a later genetic analysis, genome-wide SNP genotypes for about three fifths of the roughly 670 donors were used, and that subset was treated as a discovery cohort. The genetic ancestry cluster associated with self-reported Caucasian donors included 81% of the roughly 410 genotyped donors. An earlier analysis of around 640 of the donors used high-throughput TCR beta sequencing to judge whether each TCR beta V gene segment behaved as functional or pseudogenic. Because of strong linkage in the cohort, four to six DR-DQ haplotypes were treated as single units for association and clustering. The study aimed to test whether cataloging public T cell receptors could reveal signatures of past pathogen exposure. An early release that covered roughly 600 HLA-typed donors contained about 300 gigabases of sequencing data and tens of millions of unique TCR sequences. Along with the approximately 620-subject first cohort, a separate validation cohort of 120 different subjects was used. HLA typing included class I and class II loci at four-digit resolution. Donor age, sex, ethnicity and CMV serostatus were compiled alongside the repertoire data. Rather than drawing on any new phenotypic data, the later analysis identified candidate immune exposures from TCR beta sequences and the way those sequences occurred across donors. A later analysis re-examined previously published TCR beta repertoires from 610 or so donors and added high-resolution HLA genotyping to investigate patterns of TCR occurrence. To predict cytomegalovirus infection status, the study combined high-throughput TCR immunosequencing, statistical association of individual TCRs with disease status, and machine learning. Typing coverage varied by locus: roughly 629-640 donors for A, B, C, DRB1 and DQB1; some 520 for DQA1; some 610 for DPA1; roughly 450 for DPB1. All discovery cohort repertoires had been generated using a single sequencing platform. Among 350 to 400 genotyped donors of the cohort, an average of about 240,000 unique TCR beta nucleotide sequences were sequenced per donor, roughly a sixth of them non-productive. Results the study describes overall, beyond this receptor: The only immune exposure information available for the cohort was CMV serostatus. A later genetic analysis associated a missense DCLRE1C variant with V-gene and J-gene trimming of TCR beta chains, and an independent cohort replicated the association. Compared with the approximately 670-donor mean, donors in an Asian-associated ancestry cluster had fewer N-insertions in productive TCRs, according to a later genetic analysis. Some IMGT-functional V segments, including TRBV6-2 and TRBV6-3, could not be told apart with the 87-base-pair reads, so those segments were excluded. Cytomegalovirus status was reported to be diagnosed by the classifier with high specificity and sensitivity in both the original and validation cohorts. Broadly in line with IMGT annotations, most TCR beta V segments showed up in productive rearrangements about 87% or about 30% of the time in an earlier analysis of a few hundred of the donors. A later analysis reported that several top co-occurrence clusters appeared linked to parvovirus B19, influenza, CMV and Epstein-Barr virus. The presence/absence analyses assumed that sequencing depth was roughly uniform across donors, and that assumption may not be true. In vitro tests confirmed that a few of the cytomegalovirus-associated TCR beta chains recognize cytomegalovirus antigens. Because counts were too low, approximately 15 rarely observed V segments, including chromosome 9 orphons, were excluded from the earlier analysis of several hundred of the donors. A further reported finding was that TCR beta sequences accurately predicted the HLA-A and HLA-B alleles for most subjects in the first cohort. Assigning TCR associations to individual alleles was difficult when HLA alleles, especially DR and DQ, strongly co-occurred. The cohort was sequenced for TCR beta chains only, and without alpha or paired-chain data the features that could be detected were limited. Correlated functional status among segregating V segments might be attributable to linkage disequilibrium, but an unknown experimental factor could not be ruled out. The authors suggested that the approach could potentially be generalized to other disease states and immunological phenotypes. A later analysis found that TCR association rates varied across HLA loci, with DRB1 alleles showing the most associated TCRs and HLA-C alleles the fewest. Because some donors lacked HLA typing at each locus, the association tests relied only on the typed subset. In the study, approximately 160 TCR beta chains were listed as associated with cytomegalovirus. At a false discovery rate of 0.05, a later analysis linked 15,000 to 20,000 TCR beta sequences to specific HLA alleles. In a later analysis, HLA-associated TCR beta chains showed more clonal expansion and lower generation probabilities than non-associated chains that were equally common. Most TCR sequences were observed very rarely across donors, whereas some public TCRs were present in many individuals. The sequencing pipeline was judged likely to have produced a cluster of highly shared sequence variants as a technical artifact. A later analysis found that most CMV-associated TCR beta chains appeared HLA-restricted, with HLA associations seemingly driven largely by CMV exposure.

Comments on this clone: No cognate antigen has been identified for it. It has no much larger one-base neighbor in the sample; base qualities were not kept.

The cohort was made up of 666 healthy bone marrow donors. At the time of sampling, every cohort member was nominally healthy, though immune exposures that went unrecorded were likely present. The donor tested CMV seronegative, placing the donor among the 350 or so seronegative members of the cohort. Each donor provided a peripheral blood sample, and peripheral blood mononuclear cells were used for TCR beta sequencing. Genomic DNA extraction from the blood cell samples was performed with the Qiagen DNeasy Blood Extraction Kit. Preparation of the library involved the immunoSEQ multiplex PCR assay. A mixture of 60 forward primers for TCR Vbeta segments and 13 reverse primers for TCR Jbeta segments was used in the multiplex PCR. Amplification of the CDR3 region of rearranged TCR beta genes was performed with a multiplex PCR assay on genomic DNA. The Illumina HiSeq System was used to sequence the amplified TCR beta libraries as 87-base-pair reads. As for the original processing: In a later analysis, roughly 80 million unique TCR beta chains were counted across the roughly 700 repertoires, and about 10 million of these chains were shared by at least two donors. To remove PCR and sequencing errors, raw reads were error-corrected and collapsed into unique sequences using a nearest-neighbor algorithm that merged closely related sequences. CDR3 sequences were aligned to IMGT reference sequences to assign V, D and J gene segments. For a sequence to be retained, at least a six-nucleotide match to both a V gene segment and a J gene segment was required. Rearrangements were called productive when the CDR3 lacked stop codons and stayed in frame with V and J; all others were non-productive. CDR3 was defined according to IMGT convention as the region running from the second conserved V-encoded cysteine to the conserved J-encoded phenylalanine. The earlier analysis of about 640 of the donors excluded any sequence lacking an unambiguous match to a single V gene segment. In an earlier analysis of 587 of the donors, V segments were called functional above 56.7% productive rearrangements and were called segregating when the between-donor standard deviation exceeded 5%. A statistical classification framework was built to diagnose cytomegalovirus status from the catalog of TCR beta chain sequences. In a later analysis, V and J genes were assigned by comparing TCR nucleotide sequences against IMGT/GENE-DB human TR gene sequences. The TCRdist pipeline was used in a later analysis to assign CDR3 sequences and most-parsimonious VDJ recombination scenarios. In a later analysis, every TCR beta chain was defined by the combination of its CDR3 amino acid sequence and its V-gene family, and reads without a unique V-gene family were dropped. A later analysis removed roughly 590 highly shared, low-generation-probability nucleotide sequences to deal with suspected cross-contamination and a sequencing artifact. A later analysis calculated a clonal expansion index for each public chain from normalized within-repertoire ranks of inferred template counts. Generation probabilities in a later analysis came from a VDJ recombination model fitted to out-of-frame rearrangements, and those results were checked against IGoR. In a later analysis, TCR-TCR, TCR-HLA and TCR-CMV co-occurrence was scored with hypergeometric tests, and a repertoire-size bias correction was applied to TCR pairs. False discovery rates were estimated in a later analysis by permuting HLA or CMV assignments 20 times. A later analysis grouped co-occurring TCRs with DBSCAN, adding TCRdist sequence similarity when clustering within HLA-allele-positive subsets. Repertoires with fewer than 30,000 or more than 120,000 public chains, plus five repertoires with anomalous nucleotide sharing, were excluded from co-occurrence clustering. The table was pulled from immuneACCESS by TCRdb, which kept in-frame rearrangements only. Such tables lose some clones; where checked, under half of the loss comes from unresolved V genes, and the rest has no known cause. The V and J calls and clone size are taken from that table; D and trimming were inferred from the DNA. This sample lists 200,000 to 250,000 clones; approximately 80% were detected once. About 1.7% of the sample is held by the ten biggest clonotypes.

The germline ends are 14 bases apart after V is trimmed by 1 base and J by 7 bases. The CDR3 sequence holds 15 residues, the cysteine and phenylalanine included. Kept here is only the CDR3 DNA, which spans 45 bases and is read in frame from base 1. CDR1 MNHEY and CDR2 SMNVEV are derived from the germline V gene (reference sequence). The source is a man in his forties or fifties in good health and CMV-seronegative. The specimen sequenced was PBMCs. The chain joins TRBV27 to TRBJ2-1, and perhaps TRBD2 as D gene, on 5 matching bases. At the DNA level, the sequence is TGTGCCAGCAGTTTATGGGCCAGTCGGGGTAATGAGCAGTTCTTC. It translates to CASSLWASRGNEQFF.